The 10 T cell receptor beta chains listed next were all sequenced from one sample in a study of OX40 agonist ivuxolimab in advanced cancers. Using immunoSEQ multiplex PCR, the repertoire was profiled, and TCRdb retains in-frame clones only, with some absent. Here the sample spans 90,000 to 100,000 clones, 90% being singletons. This sample comprised CD4+ or CD8+ T cells sorted from blood, obtained in a trial of the OX40 agonist ivuxolimab. These receptors all stem from an adult with an advanced solid tumor such as melanoma, head and neck, liver or kidney cancer.

This clone appeared once. CDR3 DNA sequence: TGTGCCAGCAGCCCAGGGAGGGACCAGGGGGCAACTAATGAAAAACTGTTTTTT. It yields the protein CASSPGRDQGATNEKLFF. This sequence joins TRBV7-9 and TRBJ1-4; 7 nucleotides agree with TRBD1. CDR1 SEHNR and CDR2 FQNEAQ come from the germline V gene (reference sequence). The CDR3 totals 18 residues. The V and J ends lost 5 bases and 0 bases, in that order; junction bases with no gene match: 12. The whole variable domain, remainder taken from reference TRBV7-9 and TRBJ1-4, is DTGVSQNPRHKITKRGQNVTFRCDPISEHNRLYWYRQTLGQGPEFLTYFQNEAQLEKSRLLSDRFSAERPKGSFSTLEIQRTEQGDSAMYLCASSPGRDQGATNEKLFFGSGTQLSVL.

The chain links TRBV19 to TRBJ2-3; D may correspond to TRBD1 or TRBD2 (6 bases each). CDR3 length: 15 amino acids. Germline V gene sequence: CDR1 LNHDA, CDR2 SQIVND (reference sequence). Trimming pared 10 bases from V and 0 bases from J, leaving 17 bases between. The DNA for the CDR3 is TGTGCCACCGGAAAGGGGGGCGGGAGCACAGATACGCAGTATTTT. Translation: CATGKGGGSTDTQYF.

The genes are TRBV19 and TRBJ1-1; the D gene is possibly TRBD1 (5 bases). Germline loops: CDR1 LNHDA, CDR2 SQIVND (reference sequence). The V end lost 5 bases, the J end lost 1 base, and 8 bases lay between the germline ends. The CDR3 is 13 amino acids. The CDR3 loop is CASSGQGNTEAFF. CDR3 DNA: TGTGCCAGTAGTGGGCAGGGGAACACTGAAGCTTTCTTT.

The chain carries TRBV5-1 and TRBJ2-1; 9 bases agree with TRBD1. This CDR3 has 13 residues. From germline, CDR1 is SGHRS and CDR2 YFSETQ. Germline trimming cut 5 bases from V and 8 bases from J; bases unmatched to any gene: 5. The CDR3 reads CASRLTGGYEQFF. CDR3 in DNA: TGCGCCAGCAGACTGACAGGGGGATATGAGCAGTTCTTC. Full variable domain (outside the CDR3, taken from reference TRBV5-1 and TRBJ2-1): KAGVTQTPRYLIKTRGQQVTLSCSPISGHRSVSWYQQTPGQGLQFLFEYFSETQRNKGNFPGRFSGRQFSNSRSEMNVSTLELGDSALYLCASRLTGGYEQFFGPGTRLTVL.

The gene calls are TRBV11-2 and TRBJ1-1, with D tentatively TRBD1 (5 bases). The CDR3 has 17 amino acids. Trimming removed 2 bases from V and 4 bases from J, with 20 bases in between. Germline CDR1 is SGHAT and CDR2 is FQNNGV. The CDR3 sequence is CASSLMPAAAGSTEAFF. CDR3 nucleotide sequence: TGTGCCAGCAGCTTAATGCCTGCGGCCGCAGGGTCCACTGAAGCTTTCTTT.

This chain uses TRBV11-2 with TRBJ2-3; no clear D gene. Trimming cost V 4 bases and J 4 bases, with 6 bases left between them. The CDR3 contains 12 residues. Germline V lookup: CDR1 SGHAT, CDR2 FQNNGV. The CDR3 bases are TGTGCCAGCAGCTCCCGAGCAGATACGCAGTATTTT. It is translated as CASSSRADTQYF.

Details on this clone: The identical CDR3 is also encoded by other nucleotide sequences in the sample. This chain joins TRBV28 and TRBJ1-5, with D uncertain. This CDR3 is built from 13 residues. V was shortened by 1 base and J by 4 bases, with 5 bases between the two germline ends. CDR1 MDHEN and CDR2 SYDVKM come from the germline V gene. The CDR3, as DNA: TGTGCCAGCAGTTTATTAGGGAATCAGCCCCAGCATTTT. It translates to CASSLLGNQPQHF.

The chain joins TRBV6-1 to TRBJ1-3; D is unclear. V shed 4 bases and J shed 0 bases, with 7 bases lying between them. This CDR3 comprises 14 residues. CDR1 and CDR2 from the germline V gene are MNHNS and SASEGT. This chain's CDR3 is CASSGTHSGNTIYF. The CDR3 coding sequence is TGTGCCAGCAGTGGGACCCACTCTGGAAACACCATATATTTT.

The J gene is TRBJ1-3, the V gene TRBV30, with TRBD1 matching over 8 bases. Trimming removed 2 bases from V and 7 bases from J; junction bases left unmatched: 7. Looked up from germline, CDR1 is GTSNPN and CDR2 is SVGIG (reference sequence). This CDR3 contains 14 residues. In DNA, the CDR3 is TGTGCCTGGAGTCCCGGGACAGGCGTGAACACCATATATTTT. Amino acids: CAWSPGTGVNTIYF.

To note about this clone: The sample contains more than one DNA sequence encoding this CDR3. The chain links TRBV5-1 to TRBJ2-7, with D perhaps TRBD1 or TRBD2 (6 bases each). V lost 4 bases to trimming and J lost 7 bases, with 15 bases between them. This CDR3 contains 13 residues. From germline, CDR1 is SGHRS and CDR2 YFSETQ. The CDR3 DNA reads as TGCGCCAGCAGCGAAGGGGGGCTCCGTGAGCAGTACTTC. The encoded protein is CASSEGGLREQYF.